This T cell receptor (beta chain) was recorded in a study of blood T cell repertoires in COVID-19 (dated by TCRdb to 2018 to 2021). Background on the whole study: Samples from collaborators originated in the United States, Italy and Spain and spanned both the acute and convalescent phases of COVID-19. The prospective study material was composed of cDNA or gDNA derived from T cells, B-cell-depleted T cells, or PBMCs. The dataset comprised deeply sampled blood TCRbeta repertoires from subjects exposed to, actively infected with, or recovered from COVID-19. The repertoires were released in a freely available public database meant as a resource for research on the immune response to SARS-CoV-2. The samples were drawn from two sources: the first 160 participants of the ongoing ImmuneRACE study, and approximately 1,300 subjects contributed by 6 global collaborators. Nearly every sample came with metadata listing a de-identified subject ID, COVID-19 status, age in years and sex. HLA class I and class II types, where available, came from metadata supplied by the sample provider rather than from assay-based typing. Study-level results and caveats: Clinical and demographic metadata were provided uncurated, with the amount varying by source and participant.

TCRbeta CDR3 regions were amplified from genomic DNA by means of the immunoSEQ Assay, a bias-controlled multiplex PCR. Under the source paper's analysis protocol: Within the assay, amplification of reference gene primers was used to estimate how many nucleated cells each sample contained. Sequence reads were collapsed and filtered to measure the absolute abundance of every unique TCRbeta CDR3 rearrangement. Productive Simpson clonality was computed per sample as the square root of Simpson's diversity index over productive rearrangements. The immuneACCESS repertoire file appears here via TCRdb, limited to in-frame rearrangements. These files lack a portion of the clones; in checked studies, under half of the deficit traces to unresolved V genes, and the cause of the others is not known. V and J calls and clone size come straight from that table; D and trimming were deduced from the DNA. Counted in this sample were about 110,000 clones; around 89% of them appeared once. The ten largest clones take up approximately 31% of the sample.

Turning to this clone: Which antigen it targets is not known. Nothing much larger sits one base from this clone, and base qualities are not available.

Inclusive of the bounding cysteine and phenylalanine, the CDR3 is 14 residues long. The DNA shown is the 42-base CDR3, in frame from base 1. CDR1 and CDR2, looked up from the germline V gene, are KGHSH and LQKENI. Trimming takes 3 bases from V and 4 bases from J, and the germline ends sit 12 bases apart. The collaborating institutions used their own protocols to collect whole blood in K2EDTA tubes. For TCRbeta analysis, collaborator samples were shipped as frozen whole blood, as isolated PBMCs, or as DNA extracted from either sample type. Sequencing used peripheral blood. The origin of this receptor is a woman aged 80 or older with acute or convalescent COVID-19. The V and J genes are TRBV18 and TRBJ1-2; confidence is insufficient to name the D gene. The CDR3 sequence is CASSPALQIYGYTF. The DNA sequence reads TGTGCCAGCTCACCGGCGTTACAGATCTATGGCTACACCTTC.